The T cell receptor (beta chain) under discussion was sequenced for a study of shared clonotypes between healthy human individuals. Germline V gene sequence: CDR1 LNHDA, CDR2 SQIVND (reference sequence). The CDR3 covers 15 residues. The V segment lost 5 bases and the J segment 3 bases; nucleotides outside the gene matches: 5. The naive CD8 subset, CD45RO-negative cells positively selected for CCR7, excluded terminally differentiated effector memory CD45RA+ cells. Study results and caveats: A handful of donors shared about 5% of their naive CD4 clonotypes. What limited the represented genetic and exposure-history diversity was the small number of donors. All-four-donor shared clonotypes had higher generation probabilities than non-shared clonotypes did.

Of note for this clone: The antigen is not known.

Each cell subset's genomic DNA was divided evenly among several immunoSEQ plates. Assay used: immunoSEQ multiplex PCR; TCRdb lists only in-frame clones, some missing. The table lists about 2,200,000 clones, approximately 94% of them singletons. The specimen sequenced was naive CD8+ T cells from PBMCs. The chain employs TRBV19 and TRBJ2-7; TRBD2 aligns across 12 bases. The clonotype originates from a man aged 18 to 35 in good health. Some clones in this sample may be carry-over from other donors' samples. The DNA for the CDR3 is TGTGCCAGTAGTTCCTGGACTAGCGGGGACTACGAGCAGTACTTC. Its protein is CASSSWTSGDYEQYF.